This T cell receptor beta chain was sequenced in a study of response to subunit inactivated influenza vaccine. CDR3 length: 16 residues. V lost 3 bases and J 2 bases, leaving 17 bases between the germline ends. Germline V gives CDR1 SEHNR, CDR2 FQNEAQ (reference sequence). This clonotype was recorded a few times. TCRdb fed the RT-PCR reads into MiXCR, producing one record per CDR3 protein. Altogether roughly 630,000 distinct CDR3 sequences are present, around 13% being singletons, with the ten largest covering 7.5% to 8%. This chain links TRBV7-9 with TRBJ2-7; D unclear. Specimen: PBMCs from blood, collected 14 to 15 days before vaccination. The clonotype comes from a man between 45 and 60 years old who received an inactivated influenza vaccine. CDR3 protein: CASSFGLDFRPYEQYF. Here the CDR3 DNA reads TGTGCCAGCAGCTTTGGCCTTGACTTCCGTCCCTACGAGCAGTACTTC.